The T cell receptor beta chain under discussion was sequenced for a study of T cells expressing NK-cell markers. The CDR3 totals 14 residues. The germline CDR1 and CDR2 sequences are SNHLY and FYNNEI. Study conclusions and caveats: CD8+ T cells in six donors included dominant NKG2C+ clonotypes at roughly 1.0-8%.

TCRdb reprocessed the 5' RACE reads, keeping one entry per CDR3 protein, no DNA. The listing contains under 600,000 distinct CDR3 sequences. Worth noting for this clonotype: Its antigen is unknown.

The sequenced sample consisted of blood T cells: a sorted CD56 or NKG2C T cell subset, CD4+ or CD8+ T cells, or bulk PBMC T cells (not recorded which). The receptor comes from a woman between 50 and 59 years old in good health. V gene TRBV2 combines with J gene TRBJ2-4; TCRdb returns TRBD1, unconfirmable since there is no DNA. This chain's CDR3 is CASRDSLAKNIQYF.